One and the same sample provided the 9 T cell receptor beta chains below, sequenced in a study of post-analysis software for immune sequencing data. Carried by the TCR beta cDNA libraries were unique molecular identifiers. TCRdb re-called the PCR reads with MiXCR, one entry per CDR3 protein. This sample has 500,000 to 600,000 distinct CDR3 sequences, with about 44% found just once. These receptors have no identified antigens. Study-level results: Relative to controls, patients had five TRBV segments at higher frequency, with TRBV5-6, TRBV5-1 and TRBV20-1 among these.

Sequencing was done on a sample of blood. The receptor source for this set is a girl aged 5-17 years with multiple sclerosis.

This clonotype was picked up many times. The V gene is TRBV6-4, the J gene TRBJ2-3, with TRBD2 identical over 13 bases. The V and J ends lost 6 bases and 3 bases, in that order; junction bases with no gene match: 3. This CDR3 has 15 amino acids. The germline CDR1 and CDR2 sequences are MRHNA and SNTAGT. The CDR3 nucleotides read TGTGCCAGCAGCGGGGGACTAGCGGGAACAGATACGCAGTATTTT. Its translation is CASSGGLAGTDTQYF.

To note about this clonotype: One end of the junction varies from germline; a read error may be responsible. The chain couples TRBV18 to TRBJ2-5, with TRBD2 identical over 13 bases. The germline CDR1 and CDR2 sequences are KGHSH and LQKENI. This CDR3 is 16 amino acids long. The CDR3 region is CASSPWTSGGHETQYF. DNA for the CDR3: TGCGCCAGCTCACCCTGGACTAGCGGGGGTCATGAGACCCAGTACTTC.

This chain links TRBV6-5 with TRBJ1-2; TRBD1 matches 11 bases. The CDR3 extends over 19 amino acids. J lost 5 bases, V lost 2 bases, and 16 bases had no gene match. CDR1 and CDR2 from the germline V gene are MNHEY and SVGAGI. This chain's CDR3 is CASSYKAVFGDRGGYGYTF. In nucleotides, the CDR3 is TGTGCCAGCAGTTACAAGGCCGTCTTCGGGGACAGGGGGGGGTATGGCTACACCTTC.

This clonotype was detected a few times. The chain links TRBV27 to TRBJ2-7, with TRBD1 matching 10 bases. Germline trimming cut 5 bases from V and 5 bases from J; bases unmatched to any gene: 6. The germline V gene encodes CDR1 MNHEY and CDR2 SMNVEV (reference sequence). The CDR3 is 14 amino acids. CDR3 amino acids: CASSTWTGGNEQYF. Written as DNA, the CDR3 is TGTGCCAGCAGTACCTGGACAGGGGGGAACGAGCAGTACTTC.

The gene calls are TRBV7-9 and TRBJ2-1; 11 nucleotides match TRBD2. CDR3 length: 15 residues. Germline V CDR1 and CDR2: SEHNR, FQNEAQ (reference sequence). V gave up 4 bases and J gave up 7 bases; unmatched junction bases: 6. CDR3 amino acids: CASSSPRTSGNEQFF. CDR3 nucleotide sequence: TGTGCCAGCAGCTCTCCAAGGACTAGCGGGAATGAGCAGTTCTTC. The full variable domain, in which reference TRBV7-9 and TRBJ2-1 provide the parts outside the CDR3, is DTGVSQNPRHKITKRGQNVTFRCDPISEHNRLYWYRQTLGQGPEFLTYFQNEAQLEKSRLLSDRFSAERPKGSFSTLEIQRTEQGDSAMYLCASSSPRTSGNEQFFGPGTRLTVL.

A remark on this clonotype: A read error may produce the germline difference seen at one junction end. The chain uses TRBV12-3 or TRBV12-4 and TRBJ2-1, with D uncertain. CDR3 length: 11 amino acids. The CDR3 here is CATGSYDEQFF. The CDR3 DNA reads as TGTGCCACCGGGTCCTACGATGAGCAGTTCTTC.

This chain's CDR3 is CASSPERGGFYNEQFF. In nucleotides, the CDR3 is TGTGCCAGCAGCCCCGAGCGGGGGGGTTTCTACAATGAGCAGTTCTTC. The chain joins TRBV7-3 to TRBJ2-1; 10 positions agree with TRBD2. Germline V gene lookup returns CDR1 SGHTA and CDR2 FQGTGA. Unmatched junction bases numbered 7, after V lost 5 bases and J lost 3 bases. There are 16 residues in the CDR3.

The chain has TRBV5-1 and TRBJ1-2; D remains ambiguous. CDR1 is SGHRS, CDR2 YFSETQ, per germline. V lost 1 base, J lost 4 bases, and 14 bases lay in between. CDR3 length equals 15 residues. The CDR3 DNA is TGCGCCAGCAGCTTGCAGGAGGGAATTGGCTATGGCTACACCTTC. Translation gives CASSLQEGIGYGYTF.

The table lists this clonotype with a few counts. The rearrangement uses TRBV6-5 and TRBJ2-7; a possible D gene is TRBD1 (7 bases). This CDR3 region has 14 residues. Germline lookup yields CDR1 MNHEY and CDR2 SVGAGI. V lost 6 bases and J lost 2, with 14 bases in between. CDR3: CASSPRGVTYEQYF. The CDR3 DNA reads TGTGCCAGCAGCCCCAGGGGGGTAACCTACGAGCAGTACTTC.